This T cell receptor beta chain stems from a study of T cells in Graves' hyperthyroidism and ophthalmopathy. Background on the study: Peripheral blood was obtained at initial diagnosis, preceding any treatment. Study results and caveats: Progression to ophthalmopathy was predicted a median of roughly 6.5 months early. Researchers found most expanded thyroid clonotypes above 0.001 in blood as well.

RNA transcripts provided the source from which TCR beta CDR3 regions were amplified. The study used the HTBI primer set for a first-round RT-PCR of the TCR CDR3. TCRdb processed the multiplex PCR reads anew with MiXCR; each CDR3 protein has one entry. The sample includes 380,000 or so distinct CDR3 sequences, approximately 19% of them seen just once. In making diagnoses, clinical symptoms, serum thyroxine and TRAb, thyroid ultrasound and orbital computed tomography were all used. Germline CDR1 and CDR2: MNHNS and SASEGT. This CDR3 is 13 amino acids long. Trimming took 6 bases from V and 6 from J, leaving 14 bases between them. This clonotype came up many times. Its antigen is unknown.

The sequence derives from a woman between 18 and 29 years old with Graves' hyperthyroidism. The gene calls are TRBV6-1 and TRBJ1-2; D gene unclear. The sequenced material came from blood. CDR3 sequence: CASREAAWDGYTF. The CDR3 nucleotides read TGTGCCAGCAGGGAGGCAGCGTGGGATGGCTACACCTTC.